Each of the 11 T cell receptor beta chains below was sequenced from the same sample in a study of blood T cell repertoires in COVID-19. The protocol was immunoSEQ multiplex PCR, while the TCRdb copy is restricted to in-frame clones and leaves out a portion. The data show around 290,000 clones, 88% seen once. The sequencing input was PBMCs or T cells enriched from blood (not recorded which). The receptors originated from a woman aged 55-69 years in a cohort exposed to, infected with or recovered from COVID-19 (not recorded which).

The rearrangement joins TRBV6-6 to TRBJ1-3, with D possibly TRBD1 on 5 matching bases. V gave up 0 bases and J gave up 4 bases, with 13 bases separating them. Germline V gene sequence: CDR1 MNHNY, CDR2 SVGAGI (reference sequence). The CDR3 is 16 amino acids. The CDR3 bases are TGTGCCAGCAGTTACTCTGATCAGGGTTTCGGAAACACCATATATTTT. Its translation is CASSYSDQGFGNTIYF.

The J gene is TRBJ2-1, the V gene TRBV7-3, with 9 nucleotides matching TRBD2. CDR3 length: 14 amino acids. V gave up 5 bases and J gave up 7 bases; unmatched junction bases: 6. Germline assignment: CDR1 SGHTA and CDR2 FQGTGA. CDR3 nucleotides: TGTGCCAGCAGCCCGGGGACTAGCTTAAATGAGCAGTTCTTC. Amino acids: CASSPGTSLNEQFF.

The rearrangement uses TRBV11-2 and TRBJ1-1; D gene ambiguous. Trimming pared 2 bases from V and 0 bases from J, leaving 7 bases between. The germline CDR1 and CDR2 sequences are SGHAT and FQNNGV. This CDR3 has 14 amino acids. As DNA, the CDR3 is TGTGCCAGCAGCTTATCAGGATTGAACACTGAAGCTTTCTTT. Residues: CASSLSGLNTEAFF.

Notes on this clone: An end of the junction differs from the germline gene, which may be a read error. CDR3 sequence reads: CASSQEQETQYF. CDR3 coding DNA: TGTGCTAGCAGCCAAGAGCAAGAGACCCAGTACTTC. The rearrangement joins TRBV7-7 to TRBJ2-5; D is ambiguous. This CDR3 is built from 12 residues. Per the germline V gene, CDR1 is SSHAT and CDR2 is FNYEAQ (reference sequence).

The genes are TRBV2 and TRBJ2-7; 7 bases match TRBD1. V shed 10 bases, J shed 9 bases, and the junction held 12 bases outside the gene matches. The CDR3 totals 12 residues. In germline, CDR1 is SNHLY, CDR2 FYNNEI. CDR3 loop: CATQGDGRTQYF. CDR3 DNA sequence: TGTGCCACCCAGGGGGACGGACGGACGCAGTACTTC.

The CDR3 region is CASSRLSGEGLSSWEQYF. CDR3 sequence (DNA): TGCGCCAGCAGCCGGCTTAGCGGGGAGGGCCTCTCGTCTTGGGAGCAGTACTTC. This rearrangement joins TRBV5-1 to TRBJ2-7; 8 bases fit TRBD2. Trimming at V came to 4 bases and at J to 7 bases, leaving 22 bases not matched to a gene. CDR1 is SGHRS and CDR2 is YFSETQ in the germline V gene. The CDR3 length is 18 residues.

CDR3 in DNA: TGTGCCAGCAGTTTATCCCCTCTACCGGGACAGGGTTATAATTCACCCCTCCACTTT. Translation: CASSLSPLPGQGYNSPLHF. The V call is TRBV27, the J call TRBJ1-6; 9 positions match TRBD1. The CDR3 covers 19 residues. Germline V gene lookup returns CDR1 MNHEY and CDR2 SMNVEV (reference sequence). The ends lost 0 bases at V and 4 bases at J; junction bases unmatched: 10.

This chain uses TRBV7-9 with TRBJ1-3, with D possibly TRBD1 on 5 matching bases. The CDR3 has 15 amino acids. The germline V gene encodes CDR1 SEHNR and CDR2 FQNEAQ (reference sequence). Between the trimmed V and J ends, which lost 3 bases and 0 bases, there was a span of 9 bases. CDR3 sequence: CASSFGGNSGNTIYF. CDR3 DNA sequence: TGTGCCAGCAGCTTTGGGGGGAACTCTGGAAACACCATATATTTT.

This clone was seen only once. The V and J genes are TRBV6-5 and TRBJ1-2, with 9 bases matching TRBD1. The CDR3 is 15 residues long. Germline CDR1 MNHEY, CDR2 SVGAGI. J was trimmed by 0 bases and V by 6 bases; bases with no gene match: 5. Here the CDR3 DNA reads TGTGCCAGCAGGCCGGGACAGGGAACTAACTATGGCTACACCTTC. The encoded protein is CASRPGQGTNYGYTF.

V gene TRBV28 combines with J gene TRBJ1-2; weak D call: TRBD1 (5 bases). The V gene lost 5 bases and the J gene lost 8 bases, with 6 bases spanning the gap. This CDR3 region has 10 residues. CDR1 is MDHEN, CDR2 SYDVKM, per germline. The CDR3 nucleotides are TGTGCCAGCAGTGGGGGGGGCTACACCTTC. The encoded protein is CASSGGGYTF.

The V gene is TRBV20-1, the J gene TRBJ2-7; 12 bases map to TRBD2. There are 14 residues in the CDR3. CDR1 and CDR2 (germline): DFQATT, SNEGSKA (reference sequence). With 3 bases clipped from V and 6 bases from J, the junction kept 6 bases outside the gene matches. The CDR3 reads CSASRLAGGGEQYF. For the CDR3, the DNA is TGCAGTGCTAGTCGGCTAGCGGGAGGGGGCGAGCAGTACTTC.